This T cell receptor (beta chain) was profiled in a study of blood T cell repertoires in COVID-19. Using immunoSEQ multiplex PCR, the repertoire was profiled, and TCRdb retains in-frame clones only, with some absent. There are some 110,000 clones in the sample; approximately 86% occur only once, and 4.5% lies in the top ten. The sequencing input was peripheral blood. The clonotype comes from a man aged 35 to 55 with acute or convalescent COVID-19.

CDR3 in amino acids: CASAFETGLVEQYF. CDR3 bases: TGCGCCAGTGCCTTCGAAACAGGGTTGGTCGAGCAGTACTTC. V gene TRBV5-1 combines with J gene TRBJ2-7, with D tentatively TRBD1 (6 bases). Germline values: CDR1 SGHRS, CDR2 YFSETQ. The V end lost 8 bases, the J end lost 6 bases, and 21 bases lay between the germline ends. The CDR3 spans 14 residues.